Each of the 27 T cell receptor beta chains below was sequenced from the same sample in a study of T cell responses to AZD1222 COVID-19 vaccine. The protocol was immunoSEQ multiplex PCR, while the TCRdb copy is restricted to in-frame clones and leaves out a portion. The sample has 75,000 to 100,000 clones, roughly 90% seen once. The sample consisted of peripheral blood, taken on day 0 of AZD1222 vaccination. These receptors all stem from an adult in good health.

The chain uses TRBV28 and TRBJ1-1; D is unclear. Germline V gene sequence: CDR1 MDHEN, CDR2 SYDVKM. The V end lost 6 bases, the J end lost 11 bases, and 19 bases lay between the germline ends. The CDR3 is made up of 13 amino acids. CDR3 nucleotides: TGTGCCAGCAGCTACCGTGTCCCGGCCGGGGCTTTCTTT. It codes for CASSYRVPAGAFF.

The J gene is TRBJ1-5, the V gene TRBV27; possibly TRBD1 for D (6 bases). The V gene lost 5 bases and the J gene lost 3 bases, with 17 bases spanning the gap. The germline CDR1 and CDR2 sequences are MNHEY and SMNVEV (reference sequence). The CDR3 sequence is 16 residues long. CDR3 amino acids: CASSPDRRGANQPQHF. The CDR3 DNA is TGTGCCAGCAGTCCCGACAGGAGAGGGGCCAATCAGCCCCAGCATTTT.

The chain uses TRBV5-6 and TRBJ1-5; weak D call: TRBD1 (5 bases). The CDR3 is made up of 15 amino acids. V dropped 4 bases and J dropped 1 base, with 12 bases sitting between them. Germline CDR1 reads SGHDT; CDR2 reads YYEEEE. CDR3 protein: CASSPGGGSNQPQHF. In DNA form, the CDR3 reads TGTGCCAGCAGCCCGGGCGGGGGAAGCAATCAGCCCCAGCATTTT.

V gene TRBV11-2 combines with J gene TRBJ2-3, with D unclear. With 4 bases removed from V and 0 bases from J, the gap between germline ends came to 8 bases. The CDR3 extends over 14 amino acids. Germline loops: CDR1 SGHAT, CDR2 FQNNGV. CDR3 coding DNA: TGTGCCAGCAGCTCGATATCTAGCACAGATACGCAGTATTTT. It is translated as CASSSISSTDTQYF.

The chain joins TRBV11-3 to TRBJ2-2, with 15 bases identical to TRBD2. The CDR3 spans 19 residues. J gave up 5 bases and V 4 bases, and 11 bases lay outside the gene matches. In germline, CDR1 is SGHNT, CDR2 YENEEA. In nucleotides, the CDR3 is TGTGCCAGCAGCTCTACGCGGACTAGCGGGAGGGCCGGGACCGGGGAGCTGTTTTTT. Translation: CASSSTRTSGRAGTGELFF. Based on the CDR3 plus reference TRBV11-3 and TRBJ2-2, the full variable domain is EAGVVQSPRYKIIEKKQPVAFWCNPISGHNTLYWYLQNLGQGPELLIRYENEEAVDDSQLPKDRFSAERLKGVDSTLKIQPAELGDSAVYLCASSSTRTSGRAGTGELFFGEGSRLTVL.

This clone has a single count. The CDR3 sequence: CSVDSSGLNTEAFF. CDR3 DNA: TGCAGCGTTGACTCTTCGGGCCTGAACACTGAAGCTTTCTTT. The genes are TRBV29-1 and TRBJ1-1; D is undetermined. Germline V gene sequence: CDR1 SQVTM, CDR2 ANQGSEA. This CDR3 is built from 14 residues. With 3 bases removed from V and 0 bases from J, the gap between germline ends came to 11 bases. The variable domain in full, with the rest retrieved from reference TRBV29-1 and TRBJ1-1, is SAVISQKPSRDICQRGTSLTIQCQVDSQVTMMFWYRQQPGQSLTLIATANQGSEATYESGFVIDKFPISRPNLTFSTLTVSNMSPEDSSIYLCSVDSSGLNTEAFFGQGTRLTVV.

J is TRBJ2-3 and V is TRBV7-3; no reliable D call. This CDR3 spans 14 amino acids. Germline V lookup: CDR1 SGHTA, CDR2 FQGTGA. With 2 bases removed from V and 6 bases from J, the gap between germline ends came to 12 bases. The CDR3 loop reads CASSLGSAQDTQYF. The DNA for the CDR3 is TGTGCCAGCAGCTTAGGGTCGGCTCAGGATACGCAGTATTTT.

J is TRBJ2-3 and V is TRBV19, with TRBD1 matching over 9 bases. CDR1 and CDR2 from the germline V gene are LNHDA and SQIVND (reference sequence). This CDR3 spans 14 amino acids. V shed 5 bases and J 4 bases; nucleotides not matched to a gene: 4. The DNA of the CDR3 is TGTGCCAGTAGTTTACAGGGGGCGGCAGATACGCAGTATTTT. Translated: CASSLQGAADTQYF.

The J gene is TRBJ2-2, the V gene TRBV9; D is perhaps TRBD1 (5 bases). Trimming cost V 4 bases and J 9 bases, with 10 bases left between them. Germline loops: CDR1 SGDLS, CDR2 YYNGEE. This CDR3 region has 12 residues. As DNA, the CDR3 is TGTGCCAGCAGCCCCCCAGGGCGGGAGCTGTTTTTT. Translation gives CASSPPGRELFF.

The genes are TRBV28 and TRBJ1-4; possible D gene TRBD1, 5 bases. Germline CDR1 reads MDHEN; CDR2 reads SYDVKM. This CDR3 contains 15 residues. Trimming shortened V by 5 bases and J by 8 bases, and 18 bases separated the two germline ends. The CDR3 region has the DNA TGTGCCAGCAGTGTCTCCGGGACCCCGAGAGAAAAACTGTTTTTT. Its translation is CASSVSGTPREKLFF.

J is TRBJ2-3 and V is TRBV24-1; D perhaps matches TRBD2 (5 bases). The CDR3 is 15 residues long. Germline CDR1 and CDR2: KGHDR and SFDVKD. The V end lost 4 bases, the J end lost 10 bases, and 20 bases lay between the germline ends. CDR3 coding DNA: TGTGCCACCAGTGAGCCGGGCCTAATCCTGGGAGCGCAGTATTTT. This encodes CATSEPGLILGAQYF.

V and J are TRBV5-4 and TRBJ2-5, with 7 nucleotides matching TRBD2. The CDR3 length is 13 residues. V dropped 4 bases and J dropped 4; count of bases not matched to a gene: 4. Germline V CDR1 and CDR2: SGHNT, YYREEE (reference sequence). The CDR3 is CASSRGRGETQYF. The CDR3, as DNA: TGTGCCAGCAGCCGCGGGAGAGGAGAGACCCAGTACTTC.

The chain is built from TRBV11-2 and TRBJ1-2; tentative D call: TRBD1 (5 bases). The V end lost 5 bases, the J end lost 6 bases, and 10 bases lay between the germline ends. Germline CDR1 reads SGHAT; CDR2 reads FQNNGV. The CDR3 is 12 amino acids. CDR3 protein: CASSAPGDGYTF. The CDR3 DNA follows: TGTGCCAGCAGCGCCCCGGGGGATGGCTACACCTTC. Together with reference TRBV11-2 and TRBJ1-2, the CDR3 gives the full variable domain: EAGVAQSPRYKIIEKRQSVAFWCNPISGHATLYWYQQILGQGPKLLIQFQNNGVVDDSQLPKDRFSAERLKGVDSTLKIQPAKLEDSAVYLCASSAPGDGYTFGSGTRLTVV.

The V gene is TRBV12-3 or TRBV12-4, the J gene TRBJ1-5, with D possibly TRBD1 on 6 matching bases. The CDR3 spans 13 residues. Deletions cut 5 bases from V and 6 bases from J, with 11 bases between. In nucleotides, the CDR3 is TGTGCCAGCAGTAACAGGGATGGTCAGCCCCAGCATTTT. Its protein product is CASSNRDGQPQHF.

The CDR3 DNA is TGTGCCAGCAGTTACTCTAAAACGGGACAGGCCTACGAGCAGTACTTC. It codes for CASSYSKTGQAYEQYF. The V gene is TRBV6-5, the J gene TRBJ2-7, with 8 positions matching TRBD1. With 0 bases clipped from V and 2 bases from J, the junction kept 6 bases outside the gene matches. Germline V CDR1 and CDR2: MNHEY, SVGAGI. The CDR3 runs 16 residues.

CDR3: CASSWGGAGNTDTQYF. CDR3 in DNA: TGTGCCAGCAGCTGGGGAGGAGCGGGAAACACAGATACGCAGTATTTT. The chain carries TRBV7-2 and TRBJ2-3; 7 nucleotides align to TRBD2. The CDR3 sequence is 16 residues long. CDR1 is SGHTA and CDR2 is FQGNSA in the germline V gene. V shed 4 bases, J shed 2 bases, and the junction held 9 bases outside the gene matches. Complete variable domain (other parts from reference TRBV7-2 and TRBJ2-3): GAGVSQSPSNKVTEKGKDVELRCDPISGHTALYWYRQSLGQGLEFLIYFQGNSAPDKSGLPSDRFSAERTGGSVSTLTIQRTQQEDSAVYLCASSWGGAGNTDTQYFGPGTRLTVL.

The chain carries TRBV5-1 and TRBJ1-2; D is uncertain. V lost 0 bases and J 7 bases, leaving 7 bases between the germline ends. CDR1 is SGHRS and CDR2 is YFSETQ in the germline V gene. CDR3 length: 12 residues. The CDR3 here is CASSLGETGYTF. The CDR3 DNA reads as TGCGCCAGCAGCTTGGGGGAGACTGGCTACACCTTC.

J is TRBJ1-2 and V is TRBV19; D unresolved. The CDR3 is made up of 13 amino acids. Germline lookup yields CDR1 LNHDA and CDR2 SQIVND (reference sequence). Trimming took off 3 bases at V and 7 bases at J, with 12 bases between the two ends. The CDR3 spells CASSIGQAIGYTF. The CDR3, as DNA: TGTGCCAGTAGTATTGGGCAGGCTATTGGCTACACCTTC.

This sequence joins TRBV7-2 and TRBJ2-3; 8 bases map to TRBD2. The CDR3 is made up of 14 amino acids. The trim removed 5 bases at V and 4 bases at J, leaving 5 bases unmatched. Germline CDR1 is SGHTA and CDR2 is FQGNSA. CDR3 region: CASSPGGEADTQYF. The DNA of the CDR3 is TGTGCCAGCAGCCCGGGGGGGGAGGCAGATACGCAGTATTTT.

The chain links TRBV11-2 to TRBJ2-7; 13 nucleotides align to TRBD2. This CDR3 is built from 17 residues. Germline V gives CDR1 SGHAT, CDR2 FQNNGV. Trimming cost V 1 base and J 6 bases; bases outside gene matches: 9. CDR3 residues: CASSLVHRTSGRGEQYF. CDR3 coding DNA: TGTGCCAGCAGCTTAGTCCACCGGACTAGCGGGAGAGGCGAGCAGTACTTC.

The chain links TRBV28 to TRBJ1-6; 9 bases align to TRBD1. Germline-derived CDR1 and CDR2 are MDHEN and SYDVKM. Germline trimming cut 6 bases from V and 6 bases from J; bases unmatched to any gene: 6. The CDR3 sequence is 15 residues long. CDR3 coding DNA: TGTGCCAGCAGCTTACAGGGGGCGAGTAATTCACCCCTCCACTTT. Translation gives CASSLQGASNSPLHF. The complete variable domain, with remaining parts taken from reference TRBV28 and TRBJ1-6, reads DVKVTQSSRYLVKRTGEKVFLECVQDMDHENMFWYRQDPGLGLRLIYFSYDVKMKEKGDIPEGYSVSREKKERFSLILESASTNQTSMYLCASSLQGASNSPLHFGNGTRLTVT.

This sequence joins TRBV30 and TRBJ2-3, with D maybe TRBD2 (6 bases). CDR3 size: 14 residues. The germline V gene has CDR1 GTSNPN and CDR2 SVGIG (reference sequence). The V end lost 6 bases, the J end lost 3 bases, and 16 bases lay between the germline ends. CDR3 amino acids: CACHWGVKTDTQYF. The CDR3 nucleotides read TGTGCCTGCCATTGGGGGGTTAAAACAGATACGCAGTATTTT.

The chain is built from TRBV11-2 and TRBJ1-6; D is unclear. The CDR3 sequence is 14 residues long. V was clipped by 0 bases and J by 6 bases, with 6 bases between them. Germline V gives CDR1 SGHAT, CDR2 FQNNGV. Here the CDR3 DNA reads TGTGCCAGCAGCTTAGATGGGAGTAATTCACCCCTCCACTTT. This codes for CASSLDGSNSPLHF.

This clone was recorded only once. V usage is TRBV3-1 (or the pseudogene TRBV3-2) and J usage is TRBJ2-5; D is tentatively TRBD1 or TRBD2 (7 bases each). The germline V gene encodes CDR1 LGHDT and CDR2 YNNKEL (reference sequence). CDR3 length equals 17 residues. V was shortened by 3 bases and J by 3 bases, with 20 bases between the two germline ends. CDR3 nucleotide sequence: TGTGCCAGCAGCCAGGGAGGGGGCCTAGATATGAAAGAGACCCAGTACTTC. Translated: CASSQGGGLDMKETQYF.

V and J are TRBV7-3 and TRBJ2-3; no definite D call. CDR3 length: 14 residues. Trimming took off 4 bases at V and 3 bases at J, with 11 bases between the two ends. CDR1 is SGHTA, CDR2 FQGTGA, per germline. For the CDR3, the DNA is TGTGCCAGCAGCTCGACTCGACTGACAGATACGCAGTATTTT. This sequence encodes CASSSTRLTDTQYF.

The V gene is TRBV24-1, the J gene TRBJ2-1, with a possible D match to TRBD1 (6 bases). V lost 7 bases and J 3 bases, leaving 12 bases between the germline ends. This CDR3 is built from 14 residues. Germline V gene lookup returns CDR1 KGHDR and CDR2 SFDVKD. CDR3 bases: TGTGCCACCAGCGACATAGGGGGCTACAATGAGCAGTTCTTC. It encodes CATSDIGGYNEQFF.

The chain recombines TRBV3-1 (or the pseudogene TRBV3-2) with TRBJ2-7; 15 nucleotides agree with TRBD2. CDR3 size: 20 residues. Germline loops: CDR1 LGHDT, CDR2 YNNKEL (reference sequence). Unmatched junction bases numbered 22, after V lost 8 bases and J lost 5 bases. The CDR3 region is CASSLNPPGLAGGGGNEQYF. The CDR3 DNA is TGTGCCAGCTCCCTCAACCCCCCGGGACTAGCGGGAGGAGGGGGGAACGAGCAGTACTTC.